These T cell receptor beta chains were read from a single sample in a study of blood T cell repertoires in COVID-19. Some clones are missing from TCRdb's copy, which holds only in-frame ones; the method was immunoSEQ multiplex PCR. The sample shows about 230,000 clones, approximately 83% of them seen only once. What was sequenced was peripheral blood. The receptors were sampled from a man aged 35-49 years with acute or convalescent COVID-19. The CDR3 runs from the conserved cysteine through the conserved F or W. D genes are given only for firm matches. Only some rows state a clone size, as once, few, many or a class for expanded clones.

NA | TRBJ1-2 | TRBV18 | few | CASSPNREPDYGYTF | TGTGCCAGCTCACCGAACCGGGAACCGGACTATGGCTACACCTTC
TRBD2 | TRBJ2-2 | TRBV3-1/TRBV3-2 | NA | CASSRGASGMNTGELFF | TGTGCCAGCAGCCGAGGGGCTAGCGGGATGAACACCGGGGAGCTGTTTTTT
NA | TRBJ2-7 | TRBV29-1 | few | CSVVGITGYEQYF | TGCAGCGTTGTGGGGATAACAGGCTACGAGCAGTACTTC
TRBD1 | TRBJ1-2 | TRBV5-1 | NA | CASSSGQGQNYGYTF | TGCGCCAGCAGCTCGGGACAGGGACAAAACTATGGCTACACCTTC
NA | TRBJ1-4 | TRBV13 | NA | CASSGQQNEKLFF | TGTGCCAGCAGTGGACAGCAGAATGAAAAACTGTTTTTT
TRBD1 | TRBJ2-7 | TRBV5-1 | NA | CASSLQTGGISEQYF | TGCGCCAGCAGCTTACAGACAGGGGGGATAAGCGAGCAGTACTTC
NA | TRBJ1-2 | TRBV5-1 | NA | CASSKRQETNYGYTF | TGCGCCAGCAGCAAACGACAGGAGACTAACTATGGCTACACCTTC
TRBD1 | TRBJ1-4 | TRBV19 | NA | CASRGNEGGEKLFF | TGTGCCAGCAGGGGGAACGAGGGAGGTGAAAAACTGTTTTTT
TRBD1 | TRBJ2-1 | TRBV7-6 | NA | CASSLAGDRVVNEQFF | TGTGCCAGCAGCTTAGCAGGGGACAGGGTAGTCAATGAGCAGTTCTTC
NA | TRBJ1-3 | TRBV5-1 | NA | CASSTLGGSGNTIYF | TGCGCCAGCAGCACTCTAGGGGGCTCTGGAAACACCATATATTTT
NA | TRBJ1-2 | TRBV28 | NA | CASSPRRRDYGYTF | TGTGCCAGCAGCCCCCGGCGCAGGGACTATGGCTACACCTTC
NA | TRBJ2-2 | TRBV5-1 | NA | CASSLAAGTNTGELFF | TGCGCCAGCAGCTTGGCGGCAGGGACGAACACCGGGGAGCTGTTTTTT
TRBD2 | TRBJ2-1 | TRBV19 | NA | CASSIGSGRNEQFF | TGTGCCAGTAGTATAGGTAGCGGGAGGAATGAGCAGTTCTTC
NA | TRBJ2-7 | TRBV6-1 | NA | CASSDTGYEQYF | TGTGCCAGCAGTGATACAGGATACGAGCAGTACTTC
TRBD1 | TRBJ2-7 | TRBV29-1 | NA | CSVLLQGYEQYF | TGCAGCGTTCTCCTACAGGGGTACGAGCAGTACTTC
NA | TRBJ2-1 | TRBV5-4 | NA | CASSSTRTWRVPLGQFF | TGTGCCAGCAGCTCCACCCGGACTTGGCGGGTGCCCCTGGGGCAGTTCTTC